The 20 T cell receptor beta chains reported below all come from one sample, sequenced in a study of CD8 T cells in ankylosing spondylitis. TCRdb re-derived calls from the 5' RACE reads in MiXCR, one entry per CDR3 protein. This table holds some 250,000 distinct CDR3 sequences, 8.6% found once. Specimen: blood, either unsorted or a sorted T cell fraction (not recorded which). The receptors originated from a male donor with ankylosing spondylitis or in good health (not recorded which).

This clonotype is a singleton in its sample. This sequence joins TRBV24-1 and TRBJ2-1; D unclear. The V end lost 2 bases, the J end lost 4 bases, and 14 bases lay between the germline ends. The germline V gene has CDR1 KGHDR and CDR2 SFDVKD. The CDR3 has 16 residues. The CDR3 region is CATSDSARAGYNEQFF. In DNA, the CDR3 is TGTGCCACCAGTGATTCCGCTCGAGCTGGTTACAATGAGCAGTTCTTC.

The rearrangement joins TRBV9 to TRBJ1-2; TRBD1 might be the D (6 bases). V dropped 0 bases and J dropped 6 bases, with 12 bases sitting between them. Germline CDR1 is SGDLS and CDR2 is YYNGEE. The CDR3 covers 14 residues. Here the CDR3 DNA reads TGTGCCAGCAGCGTAGAGGGGGGTATCGATGGCTACACCTTC. Its translation is CASSVEGGIDGYTF.

The chain uses TRBV20-1 and TRBJ1-1; TRBD1 matches 7 bases. J was trimmed by 5 bases and V by 0 bases; bases with no gene match: 15. This CDR3 has 17 amino acids. CDR1 and CDR2 from the germline V gene are DFQATT and SNEGSKA (reference sequence). In nucleotides, the CDR3 is TGCAGTGCTAGAGATAGGTGGACAGGACGTCGTAAAACTGAAGCTTTCTTT. It is translated as CSARDRWTGRRKTEAFF.

This clonotype was observed many times. V and J are TRBV9 and TRBJ2-2; maybe TRBD2 (6 bases). CDR1 and CDR2 (germline): SGDLS, YYNGEE. The CDR3 runs 15 residues. V shed 4 bases and J shed 6 bases, with 16 bases lying between them. CDR3 nucleotides: TGTGCCAGCAGCCCTCCTCGGACTATTCCCGGGGAGCTGTTTTTT. This translates into CASSPPRTIPGELFF.

At least ten counts were recorded for this clonotype. The chain links TRBV5-4 to TRBJ1-4; the D gene is possibly TRBD1 (6 bases). V lost 1 base and J 5 bases, leaving 12 bases between the germline ends. Germline V gene lookup returns CDR1 SGHNT and CDR2 YYREEE (reference sequence). The CDR3 is 15 residues long. CDR3 DNA: TGTGCCAGCAGCTTGACCGGGACAAGGAATGAAAAACTGTTTTTT. Residues: CASSLTGTRNEKLFF.

This clonotype came up many times. The chain employs TRBV7-9 and TRBJ1-2, with D unresolved. The CDR3 contains 12 residues. The V gene lost 3 bases and the J gene lost 4 bases, with 6 bases spanning the gap. CDR1 is SEHNR and CDR2 is FQNEAQ in the germline V gene (reference sequence). The CDR3 bases are TGTGCCAGCAGCTTCAACAGCTATGGCTACACCTTC. Translating gives CASSFNSYGYTF.

This clonotype was counted many times. The rearrangement joins TRBV29-1 to TRBJ1-5; D not resolved. Germline V gene data show CDR1 as SQVTM and CDR2 as ANQGSEA. The CDR3 extends over 13 amino acids. With 4 bases removed from V and 7 bases from J, the gap between germline ends came to 14 bases. CDR3: CSVGAGRGQPQHF. CDR3 sequence (DNA): TGCAGCGTTGGAGCTGGAAGAGGCCAGCCCCAGCATTTT.

This clonotype was detected ten times or more. This rearrangement joins TRBV20-1 to TRBJ1-2; 8 positions agree with TRBD1. V shed 3 bases and J 8 bases; nucleotides not matched to a gene: 5. Germline V CDR1 and CDR2: DFQATT, SNEGSKA (reference sequence). The CDR3 is made up of 12 amino acids. The CDR3 here is CSARGQGAGYTF. CDR3 bases: TGCAGTGCTAGGGGGCAGGGGGCAGGCTACACCTTC.

There are many counts of this clonotype. This chain links TRBV5-1 with TRBJ2-4; D is possibly TRBD2 (5 bases). The CDR3 sequence is 15 residues long. Germline V CDR1 and CDR2: SGHRS, YFSETQ. V was cut by 5 bases and J by 0 bases, with 12 bases left in between. The CDR3: CASSPRGLAKNIQYF. In DNA form, the CDR3 reads TGCGCCAGCAGTCCCCGCGGGCTAGCCAAAAACATTCAGTACTTC.

This clonotype was detected many times. The J gene is TRBJ2-2, the V gene TRBV7-9; D is undetermined. Germline loops: CDR1 SEHNR, CDR2 FQNEAQ (reference sequence). This CDR3 spans 13 amino acids. Trimming shortened V by 0 bases and J by 4 bases, and 3 bases separated the two germline ends. CDR3 coding DNA: TGTGCCAGCAGCTTAGCCCTCACCGGGGAGCTGTTTTTT. The encoded protein is CASSLALTGELFF.

This clonotype appeared many times. V gene TRBV20-1 combines with J gene TRBJ2-5, with 8 nucleotides matching TRBD2. V was pared by 4 bases and J by 4 bases, with 2 bases of the junction left unmatched. Germline loops: CDR1 DFQATT, CDR2 SNEGSKA (reference sequence). The CDR3 runs 12 residues. DNA for the CDR3: TGCAGTGCTACCAGCGGGGGAGAGACCCAGTACTTC. The encoded protein is CSATSGGETQYF.

This clonotype was counted ten times or more. The V call is TRBV30, the J call TRBJ2-6, with D hard to call. In germline, CDR1 is GTSNPN, CDR2 SVGIG (reference sequence). The CDR3 totals 14 residues. Deletions cut 4 bases from V and 0 bases from J, with 7 bases between. In DNA form, the CDR3 reads TGTGCCTGGATCCCACTCTCTGGGGCCAACGTCCTGACTTTC. It yields the protein CAWIPLSGANVLTF.

This chain links TRBV9 with TRBJ2-5, with D possibly being TRBD1 (6 bases). The germline V gene encodes CDR1 SGDLS and CDR2 YYNGEE. V was trimmed by 3 bases and J by 5 bases, leaving 17 bases between them. The CDR3 is 15 residues long. The CDR3 sequence is CASSGSGAPAETQYF. Written as DNA, the CDR3 is TGTGCCAGCAGCGGATCAGGGGCCCCGGCTGAGACCCAGTACTTC.

This clonotype came up many times. The CDR3 nucleotides read TGCAGCGTCGCCGTGGGAGGTGAGCAGTTCTTC. Translated: CSVAVGGEQFF. This chain connects TRBV29-1 to TRBJ2-1, with D perhaps matching TRBD2 (6 bases). The CDR3 consists of 11 residues. Germline V gene data show CDR1 as SQVTM and CDR2 as ANQGSEA. V lost 6 bases to trimming and J lost 9 bases, with 12 bases between them.

This clonotype was detected only a few times. The chain employs TRBV20-1 and TRBJ2-3; 15 nucleotides align to TRBD2. Trimming cost V 4 bases and J 6 bases; bases outside gene matches: 11. The CDR3 spans 17 residues. Germline loops: CDR1 DFQATT, CDR2 SNEGSKA (reference sequence). The CDR3 protein is CSATGTSGRPNFDTQYF. The CDR3 DNA sequence: TGCAGTGCTACTGGGACTAGCGGGAGGCCAAATTTTGATACGCAGTATTTT.

This clonotype was seen at least ten times. The junction departs from germline at one end; a sequencing error may be responsible. The chain carries TRBV12-3 or TRBV12-4 and TRBJ2-3; 9 nucleotides agree with TRBD2. The CDR3 extends over 15 amino acids. CDR3 coding DNA: TGTGCCAGCAGTGTAGCGGGAGTCGCTGGAGATACGCAGTATTTT. Translated, it gives CASSVAGVAGDTQYF.

This clonotype was seen a handful of times. The rearrangement links TRBV7-9 to TRBJ2-2; 9 nucleotides match TRBD1. The CDR3 has 15 amino acids. CDR1 is SEHNR and CDR2 is FQNEAQ in the germline V gene (reference sequence). Trimming took 5 bases from V and 1 from J; bases not matched to a gene: 2. CDR3 loop: CASSRGQGNTGELFF. CDR3 DNA sequence: TGTGCCAGCAGCCGGGGACAGGGGAACACCGGGGAGCTGTTTTTT. Complete variable domain (other parts from reference TRBV7-9 and TRBJ2-2): DTGVSQNPRHKITKRGQNVTFRCDPISEHNRLYWYRQTLGQGPEFLTYFQNEAQLEKSRLLSDRFSAERPKGSFSTLEIQRTEQGDSAMYLCASSRGQGNTGELFFGEGSRLTVL.

Turning to this clonotype: This may be a read error: a much more frequent sequence differs by one nucleotide. The rearrangement links TRBV7-2 to TRBJ1-2, with 9 positions matching TRBD1. This CDR3 region has 13 residues. Germline V gene sequence: CDR1 SGHTA, CDR2 FQGNSA. Trimming removed 4 bases from V and 7 bases from J; junction bases left unmatched: 4. As DNA, the CDR3 is TGTGCCAGCAGCTCGGGACAGGGCTTTGGCTACACCTTC. Residues: CASSSGQGFGYTF.

The J gene is TRBJ2-1, the V gene TRBV7-6; 9 nucleotides line up with TRBD2. The J segment lost 14 bases and the V segment lost 4 bases, leaving 3 bases of the junction unmatched. The CDR3 runs 11 residues. CDR1 is SGHVS, CDR2 FNYEAQ, per germline. The CDR3 nucleotides are TGTGCCAGCAGCTCTAGCGGGAATAAGTTCTTC. Protein: CASSSSGNKFF.

This clonotype was seen a handful of times. The chain employs TRBV6-6 and TRBJ2-7; TRBD2 matches 8 bases. Per the germline V gene, CDR1 is MNHNY and CDR2 is SVGAGI (reference sequence). There are 13 residues in the CDR3. J gave up 6 bases and V 5 bases, and 6 bases lay outside the gene matches. The CDR3 DNA follows: TGTGCCAGCAGTCTTACTACTAGCGGCGAGCAGTACTTC. Its protein is CASSLTTSGEQYF.